One and the same sample provided the 11 T cell receptor beta chains below, sequenced in a study of T cell responses to AZD1222 COVID-19 vaccine. Profiling relied on immunoSEQ multiplex PCR, and the TCRdb table lists in-frame clones only, not all of them. The sample carries 150,000 or so clones, about 91% recorded once. The sample here was peripheral blood, taken on day 0 of AZD1222 vaccination. These receptors all stem from an adult in good health.

The chain combines TRBV10-3 with TRBJ2-3, with D unclear. V was clipped by 0 bases and J by 2 bases, with 9 bases between them. CDR1 is ENHRY, CDR2 SYGVKD, per germline. There are 15 residues in the CDR3. CDR3 loop: CAISESGGVTDTQYF. Here the CDR3 DNA reads TGTGCCATCAGTGAGTCGGGTGGAGTCACAGATACGCAGTATTTT.

V gene TRBV2 combines with J gene TRBJ2-3; D uncertain. Trimming shortened V by 8 bases and J by 2 bases, and 11 bases separated the two germline ends. CDR1 SNHLY and CDR2 FYNNEI come from the germline V gene. The CDR3 is 13 amino acids. The CDR3 reads CASLFVNTDTQYF. CDR3 sequence (DNA): TGTGCCAGCCTTTTTGTGAACACAGATACGCAGTATTTT.

V gene TRBV2 combines with J gene TRBJ1-6; TRBD1 aligns across 9 bases. J lost 8 bases, V lost 6 bases, and 8 bases had no gene match. There are 15 residues in the CDR3. Germline V gene data show CDR1 as SNHLY and CDR2 as FYNNEI. The CDR3 region has the DNA TGTGCCAGCAGCGTCCTCGGGACAGGGCATTCACCCCTCCACTTT. Translation: CASSVLGTGHSPLHF.

The chain uses TRBV28 and TRBJ2-5; 10 positions agree with TRBD1. Germline CDR1 reads MDHEN; CDR2 reads SYDVKM. The CDR3 sequence is 16 residues long. The J segment lost 5 bases and the V segment lost 2 bases, leaving 8 bases of the junction unmatched. CDR3 in amino acids: CASSLTGTGEEETQYF. CDR3 DNA sequence: TGTGCCAGCAGTTTAACCGGGACAGGGGAAGAGGAGACCCAGTACTTC. The whole variable domain, remainder taken from reference TRBV28 and TRBJ2-5, is DVKVTQSSRYLVKRTGEKVFLECVQDMDHENMFWYRQDPGLGLRLIYFSYDVKMKEKGDIPEGYSVSREKKERFSLILESASTNQTSMYLCASSLTGTGEEETQYFGPGTRLLVL.

The chain is built from TRBV18 and TRBJ2-2; no clear D. Germline V gene lookup returns CDR1 KGHSH and CDR2 LQKENI. The CDR3 totals 12 residues. V dropped 4 bases and J dropped 5 bases, with 5 bases sitting between them. Here the CDR3 reads CASSRVTGELFF. As DNA, the CDR3 is TGTGCCAGCTCACGGGTGACCGGGGAGCTGTTTTTT.

This clone appeared once. The chain uses TRBV5-4 and TRBJ2-5; 7 positions match TRBD1. Germline lookup yields CDR1 SGHNT and CDR2 YYREEE (reference sequence). The ends lost 4 bases at V and 2 bases at J; junction bases unmatched: 5. This CDR3 has 14 residues. CDR3 DNA sequence: TGTGCCAGCAGCCCCGGGACAGCTCAAGAGACCCAGTACTTC. It is translated as CASSPGTAQETQYF.

The V gene is TRBV28, the J gene TRBJ1-5, with TRBD1 as a possible D gene (6 bases). Trimming removed 7 bases at V and 6 bases at J, with 13 bases between. The V gene's germline CDR1 is MDHEN and CDR2 SYDVKM. The CDR3 is 13 amino acids. The CDR3 DNA follows: TGTGCCAGCAAAGGCGAGGGGGGTCAGCCCCAGCATTTT. It translates to CASKGEGGQPQHF.

V is TRBV9 and J is TRBJ2-2; the D gene is possibly TRBD2 (5 bases). V was pared by 0 bases and J by 3 bases, with 12 bases between. Germline V gene sequence: CDR1 SGDLS, CDR2 YYNGEE. The CDR3 sequence is 16 residues long. The CDR3 is CASSVGEEGYTGELFF. CDR3 nucleotide sequence: TGTGCCAGCAGCGTAGGGGAAGAGGGTTACACCGGGGAGCTGTTTTTT.

This sequence joins TRBV5-4 and TRBJ1-1; D gene uncertain. The V and J ends lost 4 bases and 0 bases respectively, with 7 bases between them. The CDR3 spans 13 residues. Per the germline V gene, CDR1 is SGHNT and CDR2 is YYREEE (reference sequence). The CDR3 region is CASSVMVNTEAFF. CDR3 in DNA: TGTGCCAGCAGCGTGATGGTGAACACTGAAGCTTTCTTT.

The gene calls are TRBV14 and TRBJ1-3, with D possibly matching TRBD1 (6 bases). This CDR3 has 15 residues. Germline CDR1 and CDR2: SGHDN and FVKESK. V lost 6 bases to trimming and J lost 0 bases, with 12 bases between them. The CDR3 coding sequence is TGTGCCAGCAGTCCAACAGGGTCCTCTGGAAACACCATATATTTT. It encodes CASSPTGSSGNTIYF.

The gene calls are TRBV24-1 and TRBJ2-3; TRBD2 is a possible D gene (5 bases). Germline V gene data show CDR1 as KGHDR and CDR2 as SFDVKD. The CDR3 extends over 13 amino acids. Trimming stripped 5 bases from V and 11 bases from J, with 16 bases between. In DNA, the CDR3 is TGTGCCACCAGTGCCCGACTATCGGGCTGGCAGTATTTT. Translated: CATSARLSGWQYF.